The rows below give T cell receptor beta chains drawn from one sample of a study of beta chain features in type 1 diabetes. Sequencing used immunoSEQ multiplex PCR; TCRdb keeps in-frame clones, though not all of them. This table has about 160,000 clones, 7.5% to 10% appearing once. Sequenced input: central memory CD4+ T cells from blood. These receptors originate from a man aged 18 to 29 in good health. The CDR3 runs from the conserved cysteine through the conserved F or W. D genes are given only for firm matches. Rows may omit the clone size; those that give it use once, few, many or a size class.

J gene	CDR3 length	D gene	clone size	V gene	CDR3 DNA	CDR3 protein
TRBJ1-2	14	.	.	TRBV28	TGTGCCAGCAAAGCGGGCGGGGCTAACTATGGCTACACCTTC	CASKAGGANYGYTF
TRBJ1-2	15	.	.	TRBV28	TGTGCCAGCAGTTTAGAGGGGGTACTTAACTATGGCTACACCTTC	CASSLEGVLNYGYTF
TRBJ1-4	14	TRBD1	.	TRBV7-9	TGTGCCAGCAGAGGGACAGTCGCTACAGAAAAACTGTTTTTT	CASRGTVATEKLFF
TRBJ1-5	16	TRBD1	.	TRBV28	TGTGCCAGCAGTTTAGTCGGGGGGACAGGGGGTCAGCCCCAGCATTTT	CASSLVGGTGGQPQHF
TRBJ1-5	16	TRBD1	few	TRBV28	TGTGCCAGCAGTCCGCCGTCAGGGGGCTTCACTCAGCCCCAGCATTTT	CASSPPSGGFTQPQHF
TRBJ2-2	15	TRBD2	few	TRBV6-5	TGTGCCAGCAGTTACTCGACTAGCAACACCGGGGAGCTGTTTTTT	CASSYSTSNTGELFF
TRBJ2-2	14	.	few	TRBV7-2	TGTGCCAGTTATCCGGGACAGAACACCGGGGAGCTGTTTTTT	CASYPGQNTGELFF
TRBJ2-5	14	.	few	TRBV27	TGTGCCAGCAGCTGGGCCAGGAACCAAGAGACCCAGTACTTC	CASSWARNQETQYF
TRBJ1-1	12	.	.	TRBV29-1	TGCAGCGTGGAGAGGGCGAACACTGAAGCTTTCTTT	CSVERANTEAFF
TRBJ2-1	17	.	.	TRBV7-9	TGTGCCAGCAGCTTAGCAACGCAGGGTAGCTCCTACAATGAGCAGTTCTTC	CASSLATQGSSYNEQFF
TRBJ2-3	15	TRBD1	.	TRBV19	TGTGCCAGTAGTATCGAAGGACAGGGCGGGGATACGCAGTATTTT	CASSIEGQGGDTQYF
TRBJ1-1	15	TRBD1	.	TRBV5-1	TGCGCCAGCAGCTTGGCCGATAGGGGGCTCACTGAAGCTTTCTTT	CASSLADRGLTEAFF
TRBJ1-2	12	TRBD1	few	TRBV28	TGTGCCAGCAACAAGGGGGCTAGCGGCTACACCTTC	CASNKGASGYTF
TRBJ1-6	12	.	few	TRBV2	TGTGCCAGCAACAGGATCAATTCACCCCTCCACTTT	CASNRINSPLHF
TRBJ2-1	16	TRBD2	few	TRBV23-1	TGCGCCAGCAGCCCAATCGTAGCGGGAGAAGACAATGAGCAGTTCTTC	CASSPIVAGEDNEQFF
TRBJ2-5	14	.	.	TRBV7-2	TGTGCCAGCAGCTTAGCGTCGGGAGTGGAGACCCAGTACTTC	CASSLASGVETQYF
TRBJ1-6	14	TRBD1	few	TRBV6-1	TGTGCCAGCAGCCGGGACAGGAGTAATTCACCCCTCCACTTT	CASSRDRSNSPLHF
TRBJ1-5	17	TRBD1	many	TRBV28	TGTGCCAGCAGCACCCAACAGGGGGTATTAGGCAATCAGCCCCAGCATTTT	CASSTQQGVLGNQPQHF
TRBJ2-1	13	.	few	TRBV5-4	TGTGCCAGCAGCGCCGACAGAAACAATGAGCAGTTCTTC	CASSADRNNEQFF
TRBJ2-7	13	.	many	TRBV5-1	TGCGCCAGCAGCGCCGGGTCCGCATACGAGCAGTACTTC	CASSAGSAYEQYF
TRBJ1-2	13	TRBD1	.	TRBV7-8	TGTGCCAGCAGCCAATCCGGACAGGTAGTTGGCACCTTC	CASSQSGQVVGTF
TRBJ1-2	14	.	few	TRBV7-2	TGTGCCAGCAGCAGAGGACAGACTAACTATGGCTACACCTTC	CASSRGQTNYGYTF
TRBJ2-4	14	TRBD2	.	TRBV18	TGTGCCAGCTCACCACCGGGGGGAGGGAACATTCAGTACTTC	CASSPPGGGNIQYF
TRBJ1-6	15	.	.	TRBV6-6	TGTGCCAGCAGGGCCTTGACAGTCGTTAATTCACCCCTCCACTTT	CASRALTVVNSPLHF
TRBJ2-7	16	.	few	TRBV19	TGTGCCAGTAGTATGTTCGTGGCAGGGGGGACCTACGAGCAGTACTTC	CASSMFVAGGTYEQYF
TRBJ1-3	16	.	.	TRBV13	TGTGCCAGCAGCTTAGGAGTACAGCACTCTGGAAACACCATATATTTT	CASSLGVQHSGNTIYF
TRBJ2-2	18	TRBD2	.	TRBV2	TGTGCCAGCAGTGAAGGTCCTAGCGGGAGGCTTAACACCGGGGAGCTGTTTTTT	CASSEGPSGRLNTGELFF
TRBJ2-5	12	.	few	TRBV6-1	TGTGCCAGCAGTGGTCCCCGGGGGACCCAGTACTTC	CASSGPRGTQYF
TRBJ1-2	15	.	few	TRBV18	TGTGCCAGCTCACCAAGTGGGGCTCTTAACTATGGCTACACCTTC	CASSPSGALNYGYTF
TRBJ2-7	14	TRBD2	many	TRBV13	TGTGCCAGCAGCGGACTAGCGGGGGCCTCGGAGCAGTACTTC	CASSGLAGASEQYF
TRBJ2-1	13	TRBD2	.	TRBV19	TGTGCCAGTAGTGCCGACAGCGGGAGAATTAAGTTCTTC	CASSADSGRIKFF
TRBJ1-5	15	TRBD1	.	TRBV30	TGTGCCTGGAGTTCCGGACAGGGAGGCAATCAGCCCCAGCATTTT	CAWSSGQGGNQPQHF
TRBJ2-1	15	TRBD1	few	TRBV12-5	TGTGCTAGTGGTTTTGGTACGGGACAGGTTACTCGGCAGTTCTTC	CASGFGTGQVTRQFF
TRBJ1-2	16	.	.	TRBV7-9	TGTGCCAGCAGCTTAGGAGGGAACACCGGGAACTATGGCTACACCTTC	CASSLGGNTGNYGYTF
TRBJ2-7	12	.	few	TRBV5-1	TGCGCCAGCAGCCGGAGTGGGTACGAGCAGTACTTC	CASSRSGYEQYF
TRBJ2-7	15	TRBD2	few	TRBV7-2	TGTGCCAGCAGCCTCGGGACTAGCGGCTCCTACGAGCAGTACTTC	CASSLGTSGSYEQYF
TRBJ2-5	14	TRBD1	few	TRBV7-9	TGTGCCAGCAGTGGGGGACAGGACCAAGAGACCCAGTACTTC	CASSGGQDQETQYF
TRBJ1-1	15	TRBD1	.	TRBV30	TGTGCCTGGAGTATAGGGGGCGGTTTAAGCACTGAAGCTTTCTTT	CAWSIGGGLSTEAFF
TRBJ2-5	14	TRBD2	.	TRBV6-6	TGTGCCAGCAGTCAAGCGGGAGGGCAAGAGACCCAGTACTTC	CASSQAGGQETQYF
TRBJ2-1	13	.	.	TRBV11-3	TGTGCCAGCAGCTTAGATCCAGGGTCTGAGCAGTTCTTC	CASSLDPGSEQFF
TRBJ2-1	14	.	few	TRBV14	TGTGCCAGCAGCCAAAGGCAGGGGTTTAGTGAGCAGTTCTTC	CASSQRQGFSEQFF
TRBJ2-5	14	TRBD2	.	TRBV7-2	TGTGCCAGCAGCCCGAGCGGGGCGGGGGAGACCCAGTACTTC	CASSPSGAGETQYF
TRBJ1-4	11	.	few	TRBV29-1	TGCAGCGGTCGACAGGATGAAAAACTGTTTTTT	CSGRQDEKLFF
TRBJ2-7	14	.	many	TRBV23-1	TGCGCCAGCAGGAAGACAGGCCGCTCCTACGAGCAGTACTTC	CASRKTGRSYEQYF
TRBJ2-7	13	.	many	TRBV7-2	TGTGCCAGCAGAGGACAGAGCTCCTACGAGCAGTACTTC	CASRGQSSYEQYF
TRBJ1-5	15	.	many	TRBV28	TGTGCCAGCAGCCCGAACAGGGTCCCGGGCCAGCCCCAGCATTTT	CASSPNRVPGQPQHF
TRBJ1-4	12	TRBD1	few	TRBV30	TGTGCCTGGAGTTCAGGGGGCTGGAAACTGTTTTTT	CAWSSGGWKLFF
TRBJ1-2	14	.	few	TRBV6-5	TGTGCCAGCAGGACACGGGGTGAGGACTATGGCTACACCTTC	CASRTRGEDYGYTF
TRBJ2-2	14	TRBD2	.	TRBV5-1	TGCGCCAGCAGCTTGGTGGAAACCGGGGGGGAGCTGTCTTTT	CASSLVETGGELSF
TRBJ2-1	12	.	.	TRBV19	TGTGCCAGTAGCCCCCTGCTCGGGGAGCAGTTCTTC	CASSPLLGEQFF